Included here is one TCR beta chain sequence, with context. This sample is drawn from a study of blood T cell repertoires in COVID-19. About the research overall: Acute and convalescent COVID-19 specimens originated in the United States, Italy and Spain. Sources were T cells, B-cell-depleted T cells, or PBMCs; the material itself was cDNA or gDNA.

In the authors' methods: Cell counts per sample came from amplifying reference gene primers. Only in-frame clones appear in the TCRdb table, and some are missing; sequencing was by immunoSEQ multiplex PCR. That table is the source of V, J and clone size, and D and trimming were worked out from the DNA. The repertoire has approximately 210,000 clones, 88% of them found once; the top ten carry approximately 4.5%. Looked up from germline, CDR1 is MNHEY and CDR2 is SVGEGT. The CDR3 is 16 residues long. V was trimmed by 3 bases and J by 2 bases, leaving 14 bases between them. Specimen: peripheral blood. The sequence derives from a human donor in a cohort sampled during active COVID-19. The chain employs TRBV6-2 or TRBV6-3 and TRBJ2-4; a weak D match, TRBD1 (5 bases). CDR3 bases: TGTGCCAGCAGTTATCTTATAGGGGCGACCAAAAACATTCAGTACTTC. Its protein product is CASSYLIGATKNIQYF.